Below are 3 T cell receptor beta chains sequenced from a single sample in a study of regulatory T cells in long-lasting Graves disease (dated by TCRdb to the early 2020s). Libraries were constructed by multiplex PCR. Instrument used: Illumina HiSeq 4000. To build TCR beta libraries, CDR3 regions were amplified by Arm-PCR using iRepertoire HTBI primers. In TCRdb, the public reads were trimmed at Q25 with fastp and aligned with MiXCR, with productive beta chains retained. For every CDR3 protein sequence, its rows merge into one entry that carries the most common genes and DNA. For this sample there are some 490,000 distinct CDR3 sequences; about 12% appear just once. The ten biggest clones cover more than 8% of the sample. This specimen's time point label, per the study, means: newly diagnosed GD, antithyroid drugs for less than 3 months. For both TCR sequencing and RNA sequencing, RNA was extracted from PBMCs in TRIzol.

This sample also belongs to another study, concerning T cells in Graves' hyperthyroidism and ophthalmopathy.

The specimen comprised peripheral blood mononuclear cells (PBMCs), sampled at new diagnosis, from a patient treated with antithyroid drugs. These receptor sequences come from a woman in her 30s with Graves disease. Donor details come from another sample of the same person, matched by shared clones.

This clonotype was observed many times. V usage is TRBV30 and J usage is TRBJ1-4; D uncertain. The CDR3 runs 11 residues. The V and J ends lost 1 base and 7 bases respectively, with 4 bases between them. Germline V gene data show CDR1 as GTSNPN and CDR2 as SVGIG (reference sequence). Here the CDR3 reads CAWSEGEKLFF. The CDR3 DNA is TGTGCCTGGAGTGAAGGTGAAAAACTGTTTTTT. The whole variable domain, filled in from reference TRBV30 and TRBJ1-4, reads SQTIHQWPATLVQPVGSPLSLECTVEGTSNPNLYWYRQAAGRGLQLLFYSVGIGQISSEVPQNLSASRPQDRQFILSSKKLLLSDSGFYLCAWSEGEKLFFGSGTQLSVL.

This clonotype was recorded at least ten times. This chain joins TRBV7-8 and TRBJ2-2, with D possibly being TRBD2 (6 bases). Trimming shortened V by 5 bases and J by 9 bases, and 22 bases separated the two germline ends. The CDR3 has 16 residues. CDR1 is SGHVS and CDR2 is FQNEAQ in the germline V gene. CDR3 nucleotide sequence: TGTGCCAGCAGCCTCCGGGCTAGCGCTCTGGTGCGGGAGCTGTTTTTT. Protein sequence: CASSLRASALVRELFF.

The sample holds many counts of this clonotype. The chain joins TRBV27 to TRBJ2-3; 7 bases fit TRBD2. The trim removed 6 bases at V and 0 bases at J, leaving 9 bases unmatched. In germline, CDR1 is MNHEY, CDR2 SMNVEV (reference sequence). The CDR3 runs to 16 residues. CDR3 coding DNA: TGTGCCAGCAGCCCCCGCGGGAGCGGTAGCACAGATACGCAGTATTTT. Amino acids: CASSPRGSGSTDTQYF.